Shown below are 19 T cell receptor beta chains from a single sample sequenced in a study of Ad26.COV2.S vaccination and SARS-CoV-2 variants. Noted treatment: 15 to 20 received Ad26.COV2.S at low or high dose, single or two shots; about 5 received placebo; per-sample allocation not given. Specimen acquisition occurred on day 63 following the initial vaccine or placebo injection. The protocol was immunoSEQ multiplex PCR, while the TCRdb copy is restricted to in-frame clones and leaves out a portion. The table has around 340,000 clones, 65% to 90% seen once. Sequencing used peripheral blood, obtained in a trial of Ad26.COV2.S vaccine versus placebo. The origin of the receptors is a person between 18 and 59 years old who received the Ad26.COV2.S COVID-19 vaccine or a placebo.

The chain carries TRBV4-3 and TRBJ2-7; possible D gene TRBD1, 6 bases. V lost 0 bases and J lost 0, with 12 bases in between. CDR3 length: 16 amino acids. The V gene's germline CDR1 is LGHNA and CDR2 YSLEER. The CDR3, as DNA: TGCGCCAGCAGCCAAGAAAGGACAGCCAGCTCCTACGAGCAGTACTTC. As protein: CASSQERTASSYEQYF.

The table lists this clone with a few counts. V and J are TRBV6-5 and TRBJ1-5; 7 positions match TRBD1. The CDR3 totals 14 residues. Trimming removed 8 bases from V and 1 base from J; junction bases left unmatched: 5. The germline CDR1 and CDR2 sequences are MNHEY and SVGAGI. CDR3 in amino acids: CASGGTASNQPQHF. The CDR3, as DNA: TGTGCCAGCGGCGGGACAGCAAGCAATCAGCCCCAGCATTTT.

The J gene is TRBJ1-1, the V gene TRBV7-9; a weak D match, TRBD1 (5 bases). The CDR3 spans 14 residues. V lost 3 bases and J 6 bases, leaving 14 bases between the germline ends. CDR1 and CDR2 (germline): SEHNR, FQNEAQ (reference sequence). The CDR3 loop is CASSFAGLEPEAFF. DNA for the CDR3: TGTGCCAGCAGCTTCGCAGGGTTGGAACCTGAAGCTTTCTTT.

This chain uses TRBV27 with TRBJ2-7; the D gene is possibly TRBD2 (6 bases). The CDR3 is made up of 14 amino acids. The ends were cut back, 4 bases at V and 1 base at J, with 11 bases in the middle. Looked up from germline, CDR1 is MNHEY and CDR2 is SMNVEV (reference sequence). CDR3 sequence reads: CASSSGLKSYEQYF. In DNA, the CDR3 is TGTGCCAGCAGTTCGGGACTGAAATCCTACGAGCAGTACTTC.

The chain has TRBV3-1 (or the pseudogene TRBV3-2) and TRBJ1-1; no reliable D call. CDR3 length equals 15 residues. Looked up from germline, CDR1 is LGHDT and CDR2 is YNNKEL (reference sequence). With 1 base removed from V and 7 bases from J, the gap between germline ends came to 16 bases. CDR3 nucleotide sequence: TGTGCCAGCAGCCAAGCGGCATCTTCGGAGAGTGAAGCTTTCTTT. This gives the protein CASSQAASSESEAFF.

The chain carries TRBV11-2 and TRBJ1-1, with a possible D match to TRBD1 (6 bases). This CDR3 is built from 14 residues. CDR1 and CDR2 (germline): SGHAT, FQNNGV. The V end lost 5 bases, the J end lost 6 bases, and 16 bases lay between the germline ends. The CDR3 DNA is TGTGCCAGCAGCCTTACAACAGGGTTGGCTGAAGCTTTCTTT. Translating gives CASSLTTGLAEAFF.

The chain recombines TRBV13 with TRBJ2-5; D ambiguous. The germline V and J ends were trimmed by 5 bases and 5 bases, with 12 bases remaining between them. This CDR3 spans 13 amino acids. In germline, CDR1 is PRHDT, CDR2 FYEKMQ (reference sequence). The CDR3, as DNA: TGTGCCAGCAGCCTAATTGTAAGGGAGACCCAGTACTTC. It encodes CASSLIVRETQYF. Combining the CDR3 with reference TRBV13 and TRBJ2-5 gives the whole variable domain AAGVIQSPRHLIKEKRETATLKCYPIPRHDTVYWYQQGPGQDPQFLISFYEKMQSDKGSIPDRFSAQQFSDYHSELNMSSLELGDSALYFCASSLIVRETQYFGPGTRLLVL.

J is TRBJ1-1 and V is TRBV23-1; D may be TRBD1 (5 bases). TRBV23-1 is classed as an ORF, of uncertain function. Trimming took 4 bases from V and 0 from J, leaving 12 bases between them. The CDR3 has 15 amino acids. The chain's CDR3 is CASSPIQGLNTEAFF. The CDR3 DNA is TGCGCCAGCAGTCCCATCCAGGGTTTGAACACTGAAGCTTTCTTT.

The chain links TRBV19 to TRBJ2-5; 9 positions agree with TRBD2. The CDR3 length is 13 residues. With 6 bases clipped from V and 2 bases from J, the junction kept 1 base outside the gene matches. CDR1 is LNHDA, CDR2 SQIVND, per germline (reference sequence). CDR3 bases: TGTGCCAGTAGGCGGGGGGGACAAGAGACCCAGTACTTC. It specifies CASRRGGQETQYF.

V and J are TRBV14 and TRBJ2-7; 7 bases fit TRBD2. With V trimmed by 2 bases and J by 5 bases, 12 bases remained unmatched. Per germline, CDR1 SGHDN and CDR2 FVKESK. The length of the CDR3 is 16 residues. The CDR3 protein is CASSQSPSGYSNEQYF. CDR3 DNA sequence: TGTGCCAGCAGCCAAAGTCCTAGCGGCTATTCAAACGAGCAGTACTTC.

The rearrangement uses TRBV9 and TRBJ2-5, with D perhaps matching TRBD1 (6 bases). Trimming shortened V by 3 bases and J by 1 base, and 13 bases separated the two germline ends. The CDR3 sequence is 15 residues long. Per the germline V gene, CDR1 is SGDLS and CDR2 is YYNGEE. CDR3 nucleotide sequence: TGTGCCAGCAGCGCGATCCTAGGGGGCCAAGAGACCCAGTACTTC. Translation: CASSAILGGQETQYF.

The chain is built from TRBV5-1 and TRBJ1-3; TRBD1 might be the D (5 bases). The CDR3 spans 15 residues. Trimming stripped 4 bases from V and 0 bases from J, with 11 bases between. CDR1 and CDR2 (germline): SGHRS, YFSETQ. The CDR3 DNA follows: TGCGCCAGCAGCCAGGGAACGATCTCTGGAAACACCATATATTTT. It specifies CASSQGTISGNTIYF.

This rearrangement joins TRBV10-3 to TRBJ1-1; a weak D match, TRBD1 (5 bases). The CDR3 extends over 13 amino acids. V lost 9 bases to trimming and J lost 1 base, with 12 bases between them. Per the germline V gene, CDR1 is ENHRY and CDR2 is SYGVKD. CDR3 bases: TGTGCCATGGGCATGGGGGGGAACACTGAAGCTTTCTTT. It codes for CAMGMGGNTEAFF.

This clone showed up just a few times. The J gene is TRBJ2-4, the V gene TRBV10-3, with unresolved D. The CDR3 contains 14 residues. Germline V CDR1 and CDR2: ENHRY, SYGVKD. V lost 0 bases and J 8 bases, leaving 11 bases between the germline ends. For the CDR3, the DNA is TGTGCCATCAGTGAGTCGACCGCTGAGGACATTCAGTACTTC. This sequence encodes CAISESTAEDIQYF.

The chain recombines TRBV7-2 with TRBJ2-3; D is perhaps TRBD2 (5 bases). CDR3 length: 14 residues. V was cut by 5 bases and J by 1 base, with 10 bases left in between. Germline CDR1 SGHTA, CDR2 FQGNSA. The CDR3 DNA follows: TGTGCCAGCAGCCGCGGACTGGGCACAGATACGCAGTATTTT. Residues: CASSRGLGTDTQYF.

J is TRBJ2-3 and V is TRBV23-1; TRBD1 matches 8 bases. Being an ORF, TRBV23-1 has a function that is uncertain. CDR3 length equals 15 residues. J was trimmed by 0 bases and V by 4 bases; bases with no gene match: 3. CDR3 region: CASSRQGQSTDTQYF. In DNA, the CDR3 is TGCGCCAGCAGTCGACAGGGGCAGAGCACAGATACGCAGTATTTT.

The chain combines TRBV27 with TRBJ1-1; no reliable D call. This CDR3 has 15 residues. The V end was cut by 1 base, the J end by 7 bases, with 16 bases between. The germline V gene has CDR1 MNHEY and CDR2 SMNVEV (reference sequence). The CDR3 DNA reads as TGTGCCAGCAGTTTATTCCCGGGTGGTTTGTTTGAAGCTTTCTTT. This sequence encodes CASSLFPGGLFEAFF.

The chain is built from TRBV6-5 and TRBJ1-1; D may be TRBD1 (6 bases). V was shortened by 0 bases and J by 9 bases, with 17 bases between the two germline ends. CDR3 length: 15 residues. CDR1 MNHEY and CDR2 SVGAGI come from the germline V gene. The CDR3 DNA reads as TGTGCCAGCAGTTACTCTGGACCTGACAGGAGGAAAGCTTTCTTT. Translated, it gives CASSYSGPDRRKAFF.

The chain combines TRBV28 with TRBJ1-6; D call uncertain. The V end lost 7 bases, the J end lost 7 bases, and 20 bases lay between the germline ends. The CDR3 contains 16 residues. In germline, CDR1 is MDHEN, CDR2 SYDVKM. CDR3 amino acids: CASNQRPTKYNSPLHF. CDR3 nucleotide sequence: TGTGCCAGCAACCAACGTCCGACAAAGTACAATTCACCCCTCCACTTT.